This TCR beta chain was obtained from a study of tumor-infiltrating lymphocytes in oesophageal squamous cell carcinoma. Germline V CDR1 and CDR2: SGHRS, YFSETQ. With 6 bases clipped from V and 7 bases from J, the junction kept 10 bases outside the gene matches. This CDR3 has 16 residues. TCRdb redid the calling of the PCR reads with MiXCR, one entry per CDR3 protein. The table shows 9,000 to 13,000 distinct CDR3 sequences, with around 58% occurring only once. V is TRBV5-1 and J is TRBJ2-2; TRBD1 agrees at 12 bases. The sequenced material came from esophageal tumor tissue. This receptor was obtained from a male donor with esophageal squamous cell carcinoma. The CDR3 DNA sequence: TGCGCCAGCACCCGAGGGACAGGGGGCGTCGGCGGGGAGCTGTTTTTT. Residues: CASTRGTGGVGGELFF.